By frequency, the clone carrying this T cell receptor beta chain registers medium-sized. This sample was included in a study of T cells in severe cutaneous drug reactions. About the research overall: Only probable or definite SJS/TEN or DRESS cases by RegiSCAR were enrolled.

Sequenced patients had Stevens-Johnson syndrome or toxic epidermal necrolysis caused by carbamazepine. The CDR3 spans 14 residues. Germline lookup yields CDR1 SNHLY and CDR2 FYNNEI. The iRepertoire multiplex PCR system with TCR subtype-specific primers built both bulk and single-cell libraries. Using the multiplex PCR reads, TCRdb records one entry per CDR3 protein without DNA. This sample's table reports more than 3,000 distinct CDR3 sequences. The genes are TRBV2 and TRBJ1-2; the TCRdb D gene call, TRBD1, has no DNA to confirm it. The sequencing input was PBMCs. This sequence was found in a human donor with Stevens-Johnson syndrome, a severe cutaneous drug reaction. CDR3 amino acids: CASADSGTLYGYTF.